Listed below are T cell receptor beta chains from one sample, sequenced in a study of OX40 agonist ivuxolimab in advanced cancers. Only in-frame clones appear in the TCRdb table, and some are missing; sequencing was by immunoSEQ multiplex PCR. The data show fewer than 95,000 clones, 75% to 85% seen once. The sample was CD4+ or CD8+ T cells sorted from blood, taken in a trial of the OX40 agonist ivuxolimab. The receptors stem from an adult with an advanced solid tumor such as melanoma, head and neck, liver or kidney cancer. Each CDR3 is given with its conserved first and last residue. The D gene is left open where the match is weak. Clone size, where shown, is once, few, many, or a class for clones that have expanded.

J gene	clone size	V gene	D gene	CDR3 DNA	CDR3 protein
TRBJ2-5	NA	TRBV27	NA	TGTGCCAGCAGCTCGCCGTCGGCAGCCGGGGAGACCCAGTACTTC	CASSSPSAAGETQYF
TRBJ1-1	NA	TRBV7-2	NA	TGTGCCAGCAGGGACGGGCAGAACACTGAAGCTTTCTTT	CASRDGQNTEAFF
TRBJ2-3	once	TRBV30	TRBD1	TGTGCCCGGACAGGGGATGGGAATACGCAGTATTTT	CARTGDGNTQYF
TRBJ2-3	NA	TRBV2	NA	TGTGCCAGCAGGAAGGGGGTAAACACAGATACGCAGTATTTT	CASRKGVNTDTQYF
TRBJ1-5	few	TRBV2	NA	TGTGCCAGCAGTGAAATGAGGGGTACGGGCAATCAGCCCCAGCATTTT	CASSEMRGTGNQPQHF
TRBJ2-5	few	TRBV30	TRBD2	TGTGCCTGGACCACCGGACTAGCGGGGGGAAAGGAGACCCAGTACTTC	CAWTTGLAGGKETQYF
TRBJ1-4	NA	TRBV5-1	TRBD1	TGCGCCAGCAGCCTGACAGGACAGGGGTTGGCAGAAGGTAAACTGTTTTTT	CASSLTGQGLAEGKLFF
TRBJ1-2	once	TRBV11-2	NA	TGTGCCAGCAGCTTAGAATTGGCCACGAACTATGGCTACACCTTC	CASSLELATNYGYTF
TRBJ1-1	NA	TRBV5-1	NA	TGCGCCAGCAGCTTGATTCAGGGTGGAAAGGGCACTGAAGCTTTCTTT	CASSLIQGGKGTEAFF
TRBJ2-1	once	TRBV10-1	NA	TGCGCCAGCAGTGGGACGGGGGCGCCCCCCTACAATGAGCAGTTCTTC	CASSGTGAPPYNEQFF
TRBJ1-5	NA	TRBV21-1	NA	TGTGCCAACAGTGGGGGGGGAAGACAGCCCCAGCATTTT	CANSGGGRQPQHF
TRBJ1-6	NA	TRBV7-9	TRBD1	TGTGCCAGCAGCTCGGGACAGAATAATTCACCCCTCCACTTT	CASSSGQNNSPLHF
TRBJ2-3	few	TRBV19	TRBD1	TGTGCCAGTAATTACAGGGGGGATACGCAGTATTTT	CASNYRGDTQYF
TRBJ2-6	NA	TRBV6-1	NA	TGTGCCAGCAGTGAAACGGGATACTCTGGGGCCAACGTCCTGACTTTC	CASSETGYSGANVLTF
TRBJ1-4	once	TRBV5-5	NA	TGTGCCAGCAGCACCGGACAAGGGAATGAAAAACTGTTTTTT	CASSTGQGNEKLFF
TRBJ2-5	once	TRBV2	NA	TGTGCCAGCAGTGCAGGGTGGGAGACCCAGTACTTC	CASSAGWETQYF
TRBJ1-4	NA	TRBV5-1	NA	TGCGCCAGCAGCTTGGGTGGCCCGTGGGGCTTACGAGAAAAACTGTTTTTT	CASSLGGPWGLREKLFF
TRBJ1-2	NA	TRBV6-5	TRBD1	TGTGCCAGCCGGACGGACAGGAACTATGGCTACACCTTC	CASRTDRNYGYTF
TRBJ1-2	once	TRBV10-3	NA	TGTGCCATCAGTGACCAAGACAGACCCCCTAACTATGGCTACACCTTC	CAISDQDRPPNYGYTF
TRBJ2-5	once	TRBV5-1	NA	TGCGCCAGCAGCTTGGAGGGGATCCAAGAGACCCAGTACTTC	CASSLEGIQETQYF
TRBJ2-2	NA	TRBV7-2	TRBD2	TGTGCCAGCAGCTTAGCCCCAACTAGCGGGGGGGCTGGCGGGGAGCTGTTTTTT	CASSLAPTSGGAGGELFF
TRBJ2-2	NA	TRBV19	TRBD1	TGTGCCAGTAGTCCGGGACAGGGGGCCGTCGGGGAGCTGTTTTTT	CASSPGQGAVGELFF
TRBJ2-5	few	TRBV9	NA	TGTGCCAGCAGCCCCGGGTCACAAGAGACCCAGTACTTC	CASSPGSQETQYF
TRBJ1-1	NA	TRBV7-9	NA	TGTGCCAGCAGCTTAGGACCGGGGACGAAGTATTACTTT	CASSLGPGTKYYF
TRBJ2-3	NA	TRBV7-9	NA	TGTGCCAGCAGCCCGGTTGCCGTTGGGGATACGCAGTATTTT	CASSPVAVGDTQYF
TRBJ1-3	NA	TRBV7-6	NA	TGTGCCAGCAGCTTAGCGCCCCAGTCAACCCTAATAGACTGGGTTTTT	CASSLAPQSTLIDWVF
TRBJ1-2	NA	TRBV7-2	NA	TGTGCCAGCAGCGCGGGACTTCCCCCCGCCTATGGCTACACCTTC	CASSAGLPPAYGYTF
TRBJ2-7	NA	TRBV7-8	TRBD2	TGTGCCAGCAGCTTGTTCGAGCGGGGAATTTCCTACGAGCAGTACTTC	CASSLFERGISYEQYF
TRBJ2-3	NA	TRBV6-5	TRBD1	TGTGCCAGCAGCCGGGACAGGGGAACAGATACGCAGTATTTT	CASSRDRGTDTQYF
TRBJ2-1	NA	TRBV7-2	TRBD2	TGTGCCAGCAGCCCGCTGGGAGGGGACAATGAGCAGTTCTTC	CASSPLGGDNEQFF
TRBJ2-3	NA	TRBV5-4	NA	TGTGCCAGCAGCTCGGCCCGCGCGGGGGATACGCAGTATTTT	CASSSARAGDTQYF
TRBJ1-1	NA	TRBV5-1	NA	TGCGCCAGCAGCCAACTGGGCGGGCTTAGGGGCACTGAAGCTTTCTTT	CASSQLGGLRGTEAFF
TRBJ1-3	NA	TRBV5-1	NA	TGCGCCAGCAGCCCGGACACATTTCTCTCTGGAAACACCATATATTTT	CASSPDTFLSGNTIYF
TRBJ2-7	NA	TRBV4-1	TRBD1	TGCGCCAGCAGCCAAGAACGCGTCAGGGGGCTCTACGAGCAGTACTTC	CASSQERVRGLYEQYF
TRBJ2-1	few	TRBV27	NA	TGTGCCAGCAGTTTGAACAGCCTATACAATGAGCAGTTCTTC	CASSLNSLYNEQFF
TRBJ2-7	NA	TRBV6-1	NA	TGTGCCAGCAGTGAAGCTACAGTCGAACAGTACTTC	CASSEATVEQYF
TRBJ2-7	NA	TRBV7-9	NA	TGTGCCAGCAGCTTTTCGGCAGGGGGGTGGGAGCAGTACTTC	CASSFSAGGWEQYF
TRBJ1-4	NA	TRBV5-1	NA	TGCGCCAGCAGCTTGTTAGAAAAGGGTGCAACTAATGAAAAACTGTTTTTT	CASSLLEKGATNEKLFF
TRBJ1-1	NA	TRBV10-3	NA	TGTGCCATCAGTGGGTTTGGGGGCGCAGACACTGAAGCTTTCTTT	CAISGFGGADTEAFF
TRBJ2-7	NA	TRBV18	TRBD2	TGTGCCAGCTCACCCCGGACTCTAGCGGGGGGGCTCGTGGAGCAGTACTTC	CASSPRTLAGGLVEQYF
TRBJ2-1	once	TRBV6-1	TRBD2	TGTGCCAGCAGTGGGGGGACTAGCGGGGGAGCCCTCTCCTACAATGAGCAGTTCTTC	CASSGGTSGGALSYNEQFF
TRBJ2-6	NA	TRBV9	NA	TGTGCCAGCAGCGTAGGGGACACAGGAAGGGGGGCCAACGTCCTGACTTTC	CASSVGDTGRGANVLTF
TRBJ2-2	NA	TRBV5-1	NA	TGCGCCAGCAGCCCGCAGGAGGGTGGGGACGGGGAGCTGTTTTTT	CASSPQEGGDGELFF
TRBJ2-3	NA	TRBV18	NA	TGTGCCAGCTCACCACTCGGATCGGGAGTCACAGATACGCAGTATTTT	CASSPLGSGVTDTQYF
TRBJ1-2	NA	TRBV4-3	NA	TGCGCCAGCAGCGTCCGGAATTTCTATGGCTACACCTTC	CASSVRNFYGYTF
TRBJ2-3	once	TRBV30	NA	TGTGCCTGGACCGGACAGCTCAGCACAGATACGCAGTATTTT	CAWTGQLSTDTQYF
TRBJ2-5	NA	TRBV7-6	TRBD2	TGTGCCAGCACCGGGACTAGCGGCCCAGGGACCCAGTACTTC	CASTGTSGPGTQYF
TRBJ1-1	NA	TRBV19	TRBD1	TGTGCCAGCAGGGACAGGACCTGGTTTTCGGGGAACACTGAAGCTTTCTTT	CASRDRTWFSGNTEAFF
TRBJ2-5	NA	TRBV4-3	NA	TGCGCCAGCAGCCAAGGCGTGGGGGGAGAGACCCAGTACTTC	CASSQGVGGETQYF
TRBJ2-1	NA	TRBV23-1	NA	TGCGCCAGCAGTCCTACCCCGCTAGCACACAATGAGCAGTTCTTC	CASSPTPLAHNEQFF
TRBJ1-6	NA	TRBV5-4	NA	TGTGCCAGCAGCCCCGGGACTCCGGCGGGGAATTCACCCCTCCACTTT	CASSPGTPAGNSPLHF
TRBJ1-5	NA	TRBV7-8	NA	TGTGCCAGCAGCTTAGGCAGACAGTGGGCCAATCAGCCCCAGCATTTT	CASSLGRQWANQPQHF
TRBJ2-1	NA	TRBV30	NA	TGTGCCTGGAGTGTACCTTCTGGGCAGTTCTTC	CAWSVPSGQFF